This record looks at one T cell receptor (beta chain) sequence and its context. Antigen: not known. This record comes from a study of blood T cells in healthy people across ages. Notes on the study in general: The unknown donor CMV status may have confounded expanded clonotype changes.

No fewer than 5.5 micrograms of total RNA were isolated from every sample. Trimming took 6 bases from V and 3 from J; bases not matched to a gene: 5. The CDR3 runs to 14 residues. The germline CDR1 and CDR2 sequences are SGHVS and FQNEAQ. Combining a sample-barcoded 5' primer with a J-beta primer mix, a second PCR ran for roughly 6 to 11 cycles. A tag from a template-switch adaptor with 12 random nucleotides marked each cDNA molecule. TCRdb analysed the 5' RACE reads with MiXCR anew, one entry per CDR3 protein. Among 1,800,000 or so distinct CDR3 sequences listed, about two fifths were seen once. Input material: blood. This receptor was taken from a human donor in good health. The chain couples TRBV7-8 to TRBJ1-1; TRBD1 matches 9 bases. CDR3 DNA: TGTGCCAGCAGTCTTCGGACAGGGGACACTGAAGCTTTCTTT. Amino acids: CASSLRTGDTEAFF.